The 3 T cell receptor beta chains below come from one sample, sequenced in a study of cytomegalovirus exposure and HLA in healthy donors (dated by TCRdb to about 2017). Receptors were amplified or captured by the immunoSEQ multiplex PCR assay. TCRdb obtained this table from immuneACCESS and retained in-frame rearrangements with V and J assigned. These tables miss some clones; where compared with another copy, unresolved V genes account for less than half of the shortfall, and the remainder is unexplained. The sample table holds about 140,000 clones, of which 70% to 90% were seen once. The top ten clonotypes cover 1.4% to 1.5% of the sample. Material for sequencing was PBMCs. Receptors were obtained from a woman in her 30s in good health and CMV-seronegative.

This clone was detected a few times. The CDR3 spells CASRGTGGHTEAFF. The CDR3 nucleotides are TGCGCCAGCAGAGGGACAGGGGGCCACACTGAAGCTTTCTTT. The chain links TRBV5-1 to TRBJ1-1; 12 nucleotides match TRBD1. V gave up 5 bases and J gave up 3 bases; unmatched junction bases: 2. Germline loops: CDR1 SGHRS, CDR2 YFSETQ. CDR3 length equals 14 residues.

The chain carries TRBV9 and TRBJ2-3, with D maybe TRBD2 (6 bases). This CDR3 contains 13 residues. V gave up 2 bases and J gave up 6 bases, with 10 bases separating them. Germline V gene data show CDR1 as SGDLS and CDR2 as YYNGEE. CDR3 residues: CASSVQEGDTQYF. The CDR3, as DNA: TGTGCCAGCAGCGTTCAGGAGGGGGATACGCAGTATTTT.

CDR3 sequence (DNA): TGTGCCAGCAGTTATGGGACTAGCGGGGGCACAGATACGCAGTATTTT. Translated: CASSYGTSGGTDTQYF. The chain combines TRBV2 with TRBJ2-3; 13 bases match TRBD2. The V and J ends lost 5 bases and 1 base, in that order; junction bases with no gene match: 3. The CDR3 totals 16 residues. Germline-derived CDR1 and CDR2 are SNHLY and FYNNEI.